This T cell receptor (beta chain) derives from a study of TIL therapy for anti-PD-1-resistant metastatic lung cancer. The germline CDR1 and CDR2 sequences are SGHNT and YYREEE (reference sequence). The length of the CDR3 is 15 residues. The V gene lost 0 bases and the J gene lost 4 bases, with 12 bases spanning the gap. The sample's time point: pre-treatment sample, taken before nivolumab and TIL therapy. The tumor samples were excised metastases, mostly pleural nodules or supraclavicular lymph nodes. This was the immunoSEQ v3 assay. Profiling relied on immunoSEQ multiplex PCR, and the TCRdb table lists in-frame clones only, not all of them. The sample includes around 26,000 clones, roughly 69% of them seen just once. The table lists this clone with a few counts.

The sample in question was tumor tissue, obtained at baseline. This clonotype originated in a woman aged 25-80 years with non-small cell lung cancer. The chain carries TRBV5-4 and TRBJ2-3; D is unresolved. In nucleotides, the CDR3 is TGTGCCAGCAGCTTGGGAGGTTCCCAACCAGATACGCAGTATTTT. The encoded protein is CASSLGGSQPDTQYF.